This T cell receptor (beta chain) derives from a study of long-term antiretroviral therapy in people with HIV. Whole-study results and caveats: Information pertaining to ART adherence, viral resistance or therapeutic modifications was not obtained.

Runs used v3.0 of the immunoSEQ assay and were done at survey level. Produced via immunoSEQ multiplex PCR; TCRdb's table is partial and in-frame only. Of tens of thousands of clones listed, around nine tenths are singletons. With respect to this clone: Its antigen is still unknown.

Treated in the United States were all of the participants with HIV. Per germline, CDR1 SGHRS and CDR2 YFSETQ. V was clipped by 1 base and J by 2 bases; unmatched bases: 2. CDR3 size: 15 residues. This sequence was found in a man aged 25-45 years with HIV. The chain carries TRBV5-1 and TRBJ2-2; 7 nucleotides agree with TRBD1. The source material was unsorted PBMCs, sampled about 4.3 years after starting antiretroviral therapy. The CDR3 spells CASSLTGDNTGELFF. CDR3 in DNA: TGCGCCAGCAGCTTGACAGGGGACAACACCGGGGAGCTGTTTTTT.